This T cell receptor (beta chain) was obtained from a study of STAT5B mutations in CD4+ large granular lymphocyte leukemia. Only in-frame clones appear in the TCRdb table, and some are missing; sequencing was by immunoSEQ multiplex PCR. This repertoire shows 38,000 or so clones, roughly 85% found once; its top ten account for roughly 1.3%. The CDR3 runs to 15 residues. CDR1 MNHEY and CDR2 SMNVEV come from the germline V gene (reference sequence). V was cut by 8 bases and J by 4 bases, with 17 bases left in between. The V and J genes are TRBV27 and TRBJ2-2; D might be TRBD1 (6 bases). The origin of this receptor is a human donor in good health. The sequenced sample consisted of CD4+ T cells from blood buffy coats. The CDR3 loop reads CASGSNRARTGELFF. The CDR3 DNA reads as TGTGCCAGCGGAAGTAACAGGGCGCGCACCGGGGAGCTGTTTTTT.